A selection of T cell receptor beta chains follows, all from one sample in a study of control samples from healthy donors and cancer patients. Assay used: immunoSEQ multiplex PCR; TCRdb lists only in-frame clones, some missing. The sample consists of about 140,000 clones, more than 90% of them appearing once. The sequenced sample consisted of blood. The source of these receptors is a man aged 30 to 45 in good health. Both conserved end residues are part of each CDR3. The D gene is left open where the match is weak. Size is stated for part of the rows, as once, few or many counts, or as a class when the clone is expanded.

>TRBJ2-3|-|15|-|TRBV28
TGTGCCAGCAGCCCCCCGGGCCCGGGGGCAGATACGCAGTATTTT
CASSPPGPGADTQYF
>TRBJ1-5|-|15|TRBD1|TRBV24-1
TGTGCCACCAGTGATGCCGGACAGGGGGATCAGCCCCAGCATTTT
CATSDAGQGDQPQHF
>TRBJ1-5|-|15|TRBD1|TRBV30
TGTGCCTGGAGTGTATTAGGACAGGGGAAGCAGCCCCAGCATTTT
CAWSVLGQGKQPQHF
>TRBJ2-7|-|15|TRBD2|TRBV3-1/TRBV3-2
TGTGCCAGCAGCCAAGAACCAGCGGGAGTGGCCGAGCAGTACTTC
CASSQEPAGVAEQYF
>TRBJ2-7|-|16|TRBD2|TRBV13
TGTGCCAGCAGCCCATCCGGACTAGCGGGATCAGACGAGCAGTACTTC
CASSPSGLAGSDEQYF
>TRBJ2-7|-|15|-|TRBV15
TGTGCCACCAGCAAAGTGAACTGGGGACCCTACGAGCAGTACTTC
CATSKVNWGPYEQYF
>TRBJ2-7|-|14|-|TRBV9
TGTGCCAGCAGCTCAGGCGGTTTGTGGCACGAGCAGTACTTC
CASSSGGLWHEQYF
>TRBJ1-1|-|14|-|TRBV9
TGTGCCAGCAGCGTAGTAAACGGCAACACTGAAGCTTTCTTT
CASSVVNGNTEAFF
>TRBJ2-3|-|17|TRBD2|TRBV7-2
TGTGCCAGCAGCCCCCCGGTTAGCGGGAACGTGAGAGATACGCAGTATTTT
CASSPPVSGNVRDTQYF
>TRBJ2-3|many|13|-|TRBV14
TGTGCCAGCAGCCCTTTTATGGGAGATACGCAGTATTTT
CASSPFMGDTQYF
>TRBJ1-5|once|16|TRBD1|TRBV2
TGTGCCAGCAGTCCCAGTGGGACAGAGAACAATCAGCCCCAGCATTTT
CASSPSGTENNQPQHF
>TRBJ2-5|-|14|-|TRBV11-1
TGTGCCAGCAGCTTCTGGGGGACGGGGGAGACCCAGTACTTC
CASSFWGTGETQYF
>TRBJ2-2|-|13|-|TRBV19
TGTGCCAGTAGGACTACCAACACCGGGGAGCTGTTTTTT
CASRTTNTGELFF
>TRBJ2-5|-|13|-|TRBV12-5
TGTGCTAGTGGTCTGACGGGTGGGGAGACCCAGTACTTC
CASGLTGGETQYF
>TRBJ2-2|-|16|-|TRBV19
TGTGCCAGTAGTACCCTTACAGTATCGAACACCGGGGAGCTGTTTTTT
CASSTLTVSNTGELFF
>TRBJ2-2|medium-sized|10|-|TRBV10-1
TGCGCCAGCAGTGCCGGGGAGCTGTTTTTT
CASSAGELFF
>TRBJ2-1|-|14|TRBD2|TRBV3-1/TRBV3-2
TGTGCCAGCAGCCCCTCGGGTCTAGCGGGGGGCCAGTTCTTC
CASSPSGLAGGQFF
>TRBJ1-2|-|12|-|TRBV4-3
TGCGCCAGCAGCCAAGATCGGGTAATCTACACCTTC
CASSQDRVIYTF
>TRBJ2-7|-|16|TRBD2|TRBV2
TGTGCCAGCAGTGGACCTAGCGGGAGGGGCCCCTACGAGCAGTACTTC
CASSGPSGRGPYEQYF
>TRBJ2-3|-|12|-|TRBV28
TGTGCCAGCAGTCAGTTGACAGGGAGGTGGTATTTT
CASSQLTGRWYF
>TRBJ2-7|-|13|TRBD2|TRBV7-9
TGTGCCAGCAGCTCGGGGGGGACTGTGGAGCAGTACTTC
CASSSGGTVEQYF
>TRBJ2-3|-|14|TRBD1|TRBV19
TGTGCCAGTAGTAAGACAGGGGGTTCAGATACGCAGTATTTT
CASSKTGGSDTQYF
>TRBJ1-4|-|16|TRBD1|TRBV11-2
TGTGCCAGCAGGAGAGGACAGGGAAACTATAATGAAAAACTGTTTTTT
CASRRGQGNYNEKLFF
>TRBJ2-2|-|15|-|TRBV28
TGTGCCAGCAGCCCGGGGGGCGCGGGCACCGGGGAGCTGTTTTTT
CASSPGGAGTGELFF
>TRBJ1-6|once|14|TRBD1|TRBV28
TGTGCCAGCAGTGGACAGGGGCTCAATTCACCCCTCCACTTT
CASSGQGLNSPLHF
>TRBJ2-1|-|15|TRBD1|TRBV11-2
TGTGCCAGCAGCAGGGGACAGGGATTCTTGGATGAGCAGTTCTTC
CASSRGQGFLDEQFF
>TRBJ2-7|-|14|-|TRBV5-4
TGTGCCAGCAGCCCTGGCCAGGGCCTCTACGAGCAGTACTTC
CASSPGQGLYEQYF
>TRBJ2-3|-|16|TRBD2|TRBV4-2
TGTGCCAGCAGCCAAGTCAGCCTAGCGGGCACAGATACGCAGTATTTT
CASSQVSLAGTDTQYF
>TRBJ2-2|-|15|-|TRBV2
TGTGCCAGCAAGAGGCTAGCGCTGAACACCGGGGAGCTGTTTTTT
CASKRLALNTGELFF
>TRBJ2-6|-|17|-|TRBV7-9
TGTGCCAGCAGCTTAACCCGACGGTACTCTGGGGCCAACGTCCTGACTTTC
CASSLTRRYSGANVLTF
>TRBJ2-2|-|14|TRBD1|TRBV2
TGTGCCAGCGAGAGGGGGCGCAACACCGGGGAGCTGTTTTTT
CASERGRNTGELFF
>TRBJ1-1|once|15|TRBD1|TRBV15
TGTGCCACCAGCAGAGGACAGGGGGAGAACACTGAAGCTTTCTTT
CATSRGQGENTEAFF
>TRBJ1-6|-|13|TRBD1|TRBV30
TGTGCCTGGAATAGACAGGGAAATTCACCCCTCCACTTT
CAWNRQGNSPLHF
>TRBJ2-1|-|13|TRBD2|TRBV19
TGTGCCAGTAGTATGGGAGGGCTTGATGAGCAGTTCTTC
CASSMGGLDEQFF
>TRBJ1-5|-|12|-|TRBV30
TGTGCCTGGAGTACCTTTAATCAGCCCCAGCATTTT
CAWSTFNQPQHF
>TRBJ2-3|-|20|TRBD2|TRBV10-3
TGTGCCATCAGTGGTTTTGGAGGTGGAGAGCGGGAGGGGAAAACAGATACGCAGTATTTT
CAISGFGGGEREGKTDTQYF
>TRBJ2-7|-|20|TRBD2|TRBV12-5
TGTGCTAGTGGTGTTTGGTCGACAGGACTGCTAGCGGGTATATCCTACGAGCAGTACTTC
CASGVWSTGLLAGISYEQYF
>TRBJ1-1|-|15|-|TRBV11-2
TGTGCCAGCAGCTTAGTGGCAGGGGCGAACACTGAAGCTTTCTTT
CASSLVAGANTEAFF
>TRBJ2-7|-|14|-|TRBV5-1
TGCGCCAGCAGCTTGGATGCCCATGCTTACGAGCAGTACTTC
CASSLDAHAYEQYF
>TRBJ1-1|-|13|-|TRBV6-5
TGTGCCAGCAGTTACTCGTGGAACACTGAAGCTTTCTTT
CASSYSWNTEAFF
>TRBJ2-1|-|11|-|TRBV7-2
TGTGCCAGCAGCCCAGACATAGGCCTGTTCTTC
CASSPDIGLFF
>TRBJ1-5|-|18|-|TRBV28
TGTGCCAGCAGTTTATTTGCCAGGGGCAGACATAGCAATCAGCCCCAGCATTTT
CASSLFARGRHSNQPQHF
>TRBJ1-2|-|13|TRBD1|TRBV19
TGTGCCAGCAAACTGCCAGGGGGTTTTGGCTACACCTTC
CASKLPGGFGYTF
>TRBJ2-3|-|11|-|TRBV11-2
TGTGCCAGCAGGCGCCAAGCTACGCAGTATTTT
CASRRQATQYF
>TRBJ2-3|-|15|TRBD1|TRBV19
TGTGCCAGTAGTGAAGGACAGGGGGTAAGAGATACGCAGTATTTT
CASSEGQGVRDTQYF
>TRBJ2-7|-|13|-|TRBV11-3
TGTGCCAGCAGCCCAACTGGAGTTTCCGAGCAGTACTTC
CASSPTGVSEQYF
>TRBJ1-2|-|13|-|TRBV4-2
TGTGCCAGCAGCCCCGGAGGCTTTACTGGCTACACCTTC
CASSPGGFTGYTF
>TRBJ1-1|-|16|-|TRBV14
TGTGCCAGCAGCCAGAGTTTACCGTCCATGAACACTGAAGCTTTCTTT
CASSQSLPSMNTEAFF
>TRBJ2-7|-|14|-|TRBV15
TGTGCCACCAGTCGGACGCGAGTATCCTACGAGCAGTACTTC
CATSRTRVSYEQYF
>TRBJ1-2|-|14|-|TRBV30
TGTGCCTGGAGTGTACCGCTCTCCTGGGGTGGCTACACCTTC
CAWSVPLSWGGYTF
>TRBJ2-1|-|15|-|TRBV3-1/TRBV3-2
TGTGCCAGCAGCCAACTTCCTGTCTCCTACAATGAGCAGTTCTTC
CASSQLPVSYNEQFF
>TRBJ2-1|-|13|-|TRBV7-2
TGTGCCAGCAGCCCGGGACCGGACAATGAGCAGTTCTTC
CASSPGPDNEQFF
>TRBJ2-5|-|15|-|TRBV7-7
TGTGCTAGCAGCTTAGCCCCGGGACCCCAAGAGACCCAGTACTTC
CASSLAPGPQETQYF
>TRBJ1-5|-|14|-|TRBV2
TGTGCCAGCAGCCTTTCCTATAGCAATCAGCCCCAGCATTTT
CASSLSYSNQPQHF
>TRBJ2-3|-|17|TRBD2|TRBV5-4
TGTGCCAGCCGCAACGGACTGACTAGCGGGAGAACAGATACGCAGTATTTT
CASRNGLTSGRTDTQYF